This entry features one T cell receptor (beta chain) sequence. Isocitrate dehydrogenase mutation was absent in all glioblastoma patients. Blood PBMC samples: pre-vaccination, two weeks post third vaccination, and at tumor progression. Amplification used 60 V beta primers and 13 J beta primers. Clones were read by immunoSEQ multiplex PCR, and TCRdb kept only the in-frame ones, dropping some. The table records over 80,000 clones, over 85% of them present only once. This specimen comes from a study of glioma-infiltrating T cells after dendritic cell vaccination. Study context: Autologous tumor lysate was loaded overnight onto monocyte-derived dendritic cells grown less than 8 days with IL-4 and GM-CSF.

Here the sequenced sample was blood, taken before dendritic cell vaccination. This TCR was sampled from a human donor with glioblastoma.

CDR3 nucleotide sequence: TGTGCTAGTGGTTTGAGGGGAGGGAACGGGTCTAGCGGGAGGGCCTTAACAGATACGCAGTATTTT. This sequence encodes CASGLRGGNGSSGRALTDTQYF. The chain joins TRBV12-5 to TRBJ2-3; 12 bases line up with TRBD2. Germline loops: CDR1 LGHNT, CDR2 FRNRAP. V gave up 2 bases and J gave up 3 bases; unmatched junction bases: 21. This CDR3 contains 22 residues.